This T cell receptor beta chain was recorded in a study of cytomegalovirus exposure and HLA in healthy donors. Study outcomes and limitations: TCR beta chain V- and J-gene trimming was linked, in a later analysis, to a missense variant in DCLRE1C.

To note about this clone: Its antigen is undetermined.

The PCR was carried out with 60 Vbeta primers and 13 Jbeta primers. Libraries were prepared by immunoSEQ multiplex PCR; TCRdb keeps only in-frame clonotypes and omits some of them. The table has fewer than 250,000 clones, over 60% seen once. The CDR3 consists of 16 residues. Trimming removed 8 bases from V and 2 bases from J; junction bases left unmatched: 6. Germline V gene lookup returns CDR1 LNHDA and CDR2 SQIVND (reference sequence). The receptor's source is a man aged 25-40 years in good health and CMV-seropositive. The rearrangement links TRBV19 to TRBJ2-6; 10 nucleotides agree with TRBD1. Material for sequencing was PBMCs. CDR3 amino acids: CASRDRGTPGANVLTF. In DNA, the CDR3 is TGTGCCAGTCGGGACAGGGGAACGCCTGGGGCCAACGTCCTGACTTTC.